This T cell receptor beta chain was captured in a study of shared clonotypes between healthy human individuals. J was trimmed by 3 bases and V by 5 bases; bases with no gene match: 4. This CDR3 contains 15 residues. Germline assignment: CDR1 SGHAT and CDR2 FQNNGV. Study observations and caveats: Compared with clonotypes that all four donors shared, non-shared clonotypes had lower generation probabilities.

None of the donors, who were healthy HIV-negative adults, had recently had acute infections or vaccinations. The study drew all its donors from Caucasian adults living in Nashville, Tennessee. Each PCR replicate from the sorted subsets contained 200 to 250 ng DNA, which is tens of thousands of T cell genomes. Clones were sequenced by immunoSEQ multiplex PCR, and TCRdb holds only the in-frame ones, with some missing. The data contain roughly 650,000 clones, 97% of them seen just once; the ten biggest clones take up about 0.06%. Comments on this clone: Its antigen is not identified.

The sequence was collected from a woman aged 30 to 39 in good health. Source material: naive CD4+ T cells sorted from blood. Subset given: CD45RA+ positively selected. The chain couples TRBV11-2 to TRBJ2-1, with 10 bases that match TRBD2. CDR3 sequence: CASSTLAGFYNEQFF. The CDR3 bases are TGTGCCAGCAGCACACTAGCGGGGTTCTACAATGAGCAGTTCTTC.